This TCR beta chain was identified in a study of shared clonotypes between healthy human individuals. As concerns this clone: Its target is unknown.

The CDR3 is 13 amino acids. Germline-derived CDR1 and CDR2 are ENHRY and SYGVKD. V dropped 4 bases and J dropped 13; count of bases not matched to a gene: 8. Here immunoSEQ multiplex PCR was the method, and the copy in TCRdb shows in-frame clones only, minus some. Of millions of clones in the sample, roughly 94% were seen once. Findings and limits, study-wide: Among donors, the sharing of clonotypes was expected to be influenced by sequencing depth. Some naive CD4 clonotypes, about 5%, turned up in common across several donors.

This receptor was identified in a man between 18 and 29 years old in good health. Sequences were obtained from naive CD4+ T cells sorted from blood. The subset here: CD45RA+ positively selected. The chain combines TRBV10-3 with TRBJ2-1; TRBD1 aligns across 9 bases. The CDR3 DNA reads as TGTGCCATCAGTGCGGATCGGGACAGGGTTCAGTTCTTC. It codes for CAISADRDRVQFF.